This paragraph reports one T cell receptor (beta chain). No antigen is known for it. This record belongs to a study of T cell responses to AZD1222 COVID-19 vaccine. About the study: Second doses that came at about 4 or about 12 weeks were put together. Overall study results and limits: Seropositive AZD1222 recipients at baseline numbered only five or six.

The germline V gene encodes CDR1 MDHEN and CDR2 SYDVKM. With 5 bases removed from V and 2 bases from J, the gap between germline ends came to 16 bases. There are 15 residues in the CDR3. TCRdb's table, derived via immunoSEQ multiplex PCR, lists solely in-frame clones and lacks some. Of about 140,000 clones in the sample, 80% to 95% are singletons; the top ten hold about 5%. The specimen comprised peripheral blood, sampled on day 0 of AZD1222 vaccination. This TCR came from an adult in good health. The chain has TRBV28 and TRBJ2-7, with D tentatively TRBD1 (5 bases). In nucleotides, the CDR3 is TGTGCCAGCAGTCCCCAAACGAAGGGGACCTACGAGCAGTACTTC. It encodes CASSPQTKGTYEQYF.